Here is one T cell receptor (beta chain) with its context. The data derive from a study of graft-versus-host responses after intestinal transplantation. The wider study: Anti-thymocyte globulin induction preceded roughly 3 years of tacrolimus and steroid maintenance in all recipients.

V lost 2 bases, J lost 5 bases, and 22 bases lay in between. CDR3 length: 17 amino acids. Germline V gives CDR1 SGHRS, CDR2 YFSETQ. Method: immunoSEQ multiplex PCR; TCRdb's copy keeps in-frame clones and lacks some. The repertoire consists of tens of thousands of clones, with approximately 82% occurring once and the leading ten covering approximately 1.2%. J is TRBJ2-5 and V is TRBV5-1; possible D gene TRBD2, 7 bases. The TCR originated in a human patient who received an intestinal transplant, so some T cells may come from the graft donor. Here the sequenced sample was PBMCs, taken 28 days after intestinal transplant. The CDR3 nucleotides are TGCGCCAGCAGCTTCAAGCGCGAGATACGCGGGGGCGAGACCCAGTACTTC. It is translated as CASSFKREIRGGETQYF.